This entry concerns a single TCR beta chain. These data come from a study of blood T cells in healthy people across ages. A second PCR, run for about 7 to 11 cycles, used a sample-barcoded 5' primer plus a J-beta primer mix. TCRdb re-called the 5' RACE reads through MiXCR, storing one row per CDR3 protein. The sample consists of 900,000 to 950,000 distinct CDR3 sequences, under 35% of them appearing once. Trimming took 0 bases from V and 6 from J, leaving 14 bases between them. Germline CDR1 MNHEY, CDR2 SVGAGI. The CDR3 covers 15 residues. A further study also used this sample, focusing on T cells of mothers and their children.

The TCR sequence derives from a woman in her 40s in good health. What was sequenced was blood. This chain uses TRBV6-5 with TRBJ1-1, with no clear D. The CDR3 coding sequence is TGTGCCAGCAGTTACTCGGAGAGAGGGAGGGCTGAAGCTTTCTTT. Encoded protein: CASSYSERGRAEAFF.